These 14 T cell receptor beta chains share one sample of origin, sequenced in a study of blood T cell repertoires in COVID-19 (dated by TCRdb to 2020 to 2022). The protocol used for the library was the immunoSEQ multiplex PCR assay. This immuneACCESS table, as held by TCRdb, lists in-frame sequences with V and J called but not all clones. Of the missing ones, under half trace to an unresolved V gene in checked studies; the others have no known cause. This sample comprises roughly 300,000 clones, about 89% of them detected only once. The ten largest clonotypes hold about 5% of the sample. Sequences were obtained from PBMCs or T cells enriched from blood (not recorded which). The receptors shown here come from a woman in her twenties or thirties who had recovered from COVID-19.

The chain uses TRBV7-9 and TRBJ1-4; D is undetermined. V was pared by 8 bases and J by 2 bases, with 9 bases between. The germline V gene has CDR1 SEHNR and CDR2 FQNEAQ (reference sequence). The CDR3 consists of 13 residues. For the CDR3, the DNA is TGTGCCAGCTTAACGGGTACTAATGAAAAACTGTTTTTT. It translates to CASLTGTNEKLFF. Drawing the rest from reference TRBV7-9 and TRBJ1-4, the complete variable domain is DTGVSQNPRHKITKRGQNVTFRCDPISEHNRLYWYRQTLGQGPEFLTYFQNEAQLEKSRLLSDRFSAERPKGSFSTLEIQRTEQGDSAMYLCASLTGTNEKLFFGSGTQLSVL.

V is TRBV4-1 and J is TRBJ2-1; D might be TRBD1 (6 bases). V was pared by 3 bases and J by 0 bases, with 12 bases between. The germline V gene encodes CDR1 MGHRA and CDR2 YSYEKL. This CDR3 spans 16 amino acids. The CDR3 DNA follows: TGCGCCAGCAGCCAGACTGGGACACTCTCCTACAATGAGCAGTTCTTC. Its translation: CASSQTGTLSYNEQFF.

The chain recombines TRBV6-2 or TRBV6-3 with TRBJ1-5; 9 nucleotides line up with TRBD1. Germline CDR1 and CDR2: MNHEY and SVGEGT. CDR3 length: 18 residues. Trimming removed 5 bases from V and 7 bases from J; junction bases left unmatched: 18. The CDR3 reads CASSPSPNTGGLRQPQHF. As DNA, the CDR3 is TGTGCCAGCAGTCCCTCCCCAAACACAGGGGGCTTAAGGCAGCCCCAGCATTTT.

To note about this clone: The junction shows a germline mismatch at one end, possibly a read error. The rearrangement uses TRBV6-1 and TRBJ2-7; a weak D match, TRBD2 (5 bases). From germline, CDR1 is MNHNS and CDR2 SASEGT. The CDR3 is made up of 13 amino acids. The CDR3 DNA is TGTGCCAGCAGTGAATCTGGTGGACTGTACTTGGACTTC. Translated, it gives CASSESGGLYLDF.

The rearrangement uses TRBV3-1 (or the pseudogene TRBV3-2) and TRBJ2-3; 7 bases fit TRBD2. CDR1 and CDR2 from the germline V gene are LGHDT and YNNKEL (reference sequence). The CDR3 extends over 17 amino acids. V gave up 0 bases and J gave up 0 bases; unmatched junction bases: 6. CDR3 sequence: CASSQDSGGGSTDTQYF. The DNA of the CDR3 is TGTGCCAGCAGCCAAGATTCTGGCGGGGGAAGCACAGATACGCAGTATTTT.

The V gene is TRBV28, the J gene TRBJ1-2, with a tentative D call TRBD1 (6 bases). This CDR3 is 16 amino acids long. The germline V gene has CDR1 MDHEN and CDR2 SYDVKM. V lost 5 bases and J lost 8, with 24 bases in between. The CDR3 reads CASSVPGLQQGYGYTF. In DNA, the CDR3 is TGTGCCAGCAGTGTACCCGGGCTCCAACAGGGATACGGCTACACCTTC.

The chain carries TRBV28 and TRBJ1-2; the D is unclear. Germline V gene lookup returns CDR1 MDHEN and CDR2 SYDVKM. The CDR3 runs to 11 residues. V lost 5 bases and J 8 bases, leaving 9 bases between the germline ends. The CDR3, as DNA: TGTGCCAGCAGTCCCCGTCGGGGCTACACCTTC. Translated, it gives CASSPRRGYTF.

The chain links TRBV7-9 to TRBJ2-1; 15 nucleotides agree with TRBD2. J gave up 8 bases and V 5 bases, and 4 bases lay outside the gene matches. The CDR3 has 15 amino acids. Germline assignment: CDR1 SEHNR and CDR2 FQNEAQ (reference sequence). The CDR3 DNA reads TGTGCCAGCAGCGGACTAGCGGGGGGGTTGTATGAGCAGTTCTTC. Translating gives CASSGLAGGLYEQFF. Based on the CDR3 plus reference TRBV7-9 and TRBJ2-1, the full variable domain is DTGVSQNPRHKITKRGQNVTFRCDPISEHNRLYWYRQTLGQGPEFLTYFQNEAQLEKSRLLSDRFSAERPKGSFSTLEIQRTEQGDSAMYLCASSGLAGGLYEQFFGPGTRLTVL.

The DNA of the CDR3 is TGCGCCAGCAGCTCCGGACTTGGAAACACCATATATTTT. Residues: CASSSGLGNTIYF. The chain couples TRBV5-1 to TRBJ1-3; D is uncertain. Germline CDR1 and CDR2: SGHRS and YFSETQ. This CDR3 comprises 13 residues. V lost 3 bases to trimming and J lost 3 bases, with 7 bases between them.

V is TRBV9 and J is TRBJ1-6, with D unclear. Germline V gives CDR1 SGDLS, CDR2 YYNGEE. The V end was cut by 0 bases, the J end by 8 bases, with 12 bases between. The CDR3 extends over 15 amino acids. CDR3 bases: TGTGCCAGCAGCGTAGATCGGGGTTTCGATTCACCCCTCCACTTT. Residues: CASSVDRGFDSPLHF.

Turning to this clone: An end of the junction differs from the germline gene, which may be a read error. The V gene is TRBV5-6, the J gene TRBJ1-2; possibly TRBD1 for D (5 bases). The CDR3 totals 13 residues. CDR1 is SGHDT, CDR2 YYEEEE, per germline. The CDR3 is CARSLAGGSGYTF. In nucleotides, the CDR3 is TGTGCCCGCAGCTTGGCGGGGGGGAGCGGCTACACCTTC.

The chain carries TRBV6-5 and TRBJ1-2; D ambiguous. This CDR3 has 14 residues. The germline gives CDR1 MNHEY, CDR2 SVGAGI. V was clipped by 5 bases and J by 8 bases, with 18 bases between them. The CDR3 region is CASSPGPTTRGYTF. CDR3 nucleotides: TGTGCCAGCAGTCCGGGTCCAACGACGAGAGGCTACACCTTC.

This chain links TRBV7-2 with TRBJ1-1; D gene uncertain. The V end lost 5 bases, the J end lost 4 bases, and 20 bases lay between the germline ends. Germline values: CDR1 SGHTA, CDR2 FQGNSA. This CDR3 has 16 amino acids. CDR3 bases: TGTGCCAGCAGCACCCGGGCGGGGATATTTGGCACTGAAGCTTTCTTT. It specifies CASSTRAGIFGTEAFF.

The chain is built from TRBV25-1 and TRBJ2-2; 7 nucleotides agree with TRBD1. CDR3 length equals 15 residues. J was trimmed by 4 bases and V by 6 bases; bases with no gene match: 8. Germline V gives CDR1 MGHDK, CDR2 SYGVNS. CDR3 in amino acids: CASSARQGGTGELFF. For the CDR3, the DNA is TGTGCCAGCAGCGCCAGACAGGGTGGCACCGGGGAGCTGTTTTTT.